The entry below describes one T cell receptor (beta chain). The entry originates in a study of blood T cell repertoires in COVID-19. At the level of the study: The samples span acute and convalescent COVID-19 from the United States, Italy and Spain. The analysed material was cDNA or gDNA that came from T cells, B-cell-depleted T cells, or PBMCs.

The trim removed 1 base at V and 6 bases at J, leaving 15 bases unmatched. From germline, CDR1 is SGHTA and CDR2 FQGNSA. The CDR3 consists of 18 residues. Per the original methods: Estimated nucleated cell counts came from reference gene primer amplification. Here immunoSEQ multiplex PCR was the method, and the copy in TCRdb shows in-frame clones only, minus some. The V and J calls and clone size were taken over from that table, and D and trimming were inferred from the DNA. The profile covers tens of thousands of clones, with about 86% appearing a single time and about 4% taken by the ten largest. This sequence was found in an elderly man with active COVID-19. The chain links TRBV7-2 to TRBJ2-3; TRBD2 matches at 8 bases. Specimen: peripheral blood. The CDR3 here is CASSLGITGTSGEDTQYF. CDR3 bases: TGTGCCAGCAGCTTAGGGATAACCGGGACTAGTGGCGAGGATACGCAGTATTTT.